This T cell receptor (beta chain) was sequenced in a study of T cell repertoires in aging, cancer and after chemotherapy (dated by TCRdb to the late 2010s). Concerning the study at large: Donors spanned six age groups from 30 or younger to 70 or older, with at least three individuals per group. In the hematological group, the paired samples taken before and after chemotherapy came from chronic lymphocytic leukemia patients given fludarabine- or bendamustine-based regimens. In total, the full dataset held millions of TCR reads. To look at immunoaging and at how T cells reconstitute after chemotherapy, the study profiled TCR beta repertoires in peripheral blood from both healthy donors and cancer patients. Alongside approximately 95 healthy donors serving as a reference group, the cohort included over 200 cancer patients, of whom some 91 had hematological cancers and about 130 had solid cancers. Broader findings and caveats from the paper: Median generation probability increased over the chemotherapy interval in both cancer cohorts, suggesting repertoire reconstitution through rebound thymic output. It was noted by the authors that conclusions about immunological memory after chemotherapy cannot be drawn from the repertoire data. In healthy donors, the decline in TCR diversity with age was mainly due to loss of richness, whereas in cancer patients loss of evenness also played a role. Compared with age-matched healthy donors, untreated patients with hematological or solid cancers had significantly lower TCR diversity and higher clonality in blood. Hematological cancer patients had infiltration of lymphoid organs, and this infiltration may itself impair thymic emigration or peripheral T cell expansion.

V drops 3 bases and J drops 8 bases, leaving 14 bases in between. The CDR3 contains 14 residues, cysteine and phenylalanine counted. The retained sequence is limited to the CDR3, 42 bases, with the frame set at the first base. TCR beta rearrangements were amplified from genomic DNA isolated from peripheral blood, not from sorted cells or RNA. This clonotype was detected only a few times. Its antigen remains unidentified. Nothing much larger sits one base from this clone, and base qualities are not available. Rearranged TRB sequences spanning V, D and J segments were amplified in a multiplex touch-down PCR with a mixed TRB-A/B primer pool. Illumina adapters and sample indices were attached to the amplicons in two consecutive PCR reactions using Phusion HS II polymerase. The amplicons were purified from gel with the NucleoSpin Gel and PCR Clean-up kit and then assessed with Qubit and an Agilent 2100 Bioanalyzer. The libraries were sequenced on an Illumina MiSeq with 600-cycle, single-indexed, paired-end runs. From the authors' description of their analysis: MiXCR versions 2.12 and 3.0.5 were used to process TRB sequences. Each unique CDR3 nucleotide sequence was counted as one clone, and only productive sequences with at least two reads were retained. The repertoire metrics were Shannon diversity, evenness, clonality (defined as one minus evenness), and alpha-parameterized diversity profiles covering alpha 0 to 5. The IGoR algorithm was used to calculate generation probabilities of clones in the paired pre- and post-chemotherapy samples. The public reads were run again by TCRdb, first through fastp at Q25 and then through MiXCR, and only productive beta chains were kept. Rows are combined by CDR3 protein, so each entry shows the most common genes and DNA. What appears here as the V and J calls and clone size reflects TCRdb's work, not the paper's. In all, the sample holds a few thousand distinct CDR3 sequences, and roughly a quarter of those were seen once. The ten largest clones represent 4.4% of the sample.

The sample consisted of blood. In this chain, TRBV12-3 or TRBV12-4 is recombined with TRBJ2-1; TRBD2 could be the D gene, as 6 bases match. This TCR was recovered from a human donor with a blood cancer. The nucleotides read TGTGCCAGCAGTTTTCTACGGGGGATCCATGAGCAGTTCTTC. The resulting protein is CASSFLRGIHEQFF.